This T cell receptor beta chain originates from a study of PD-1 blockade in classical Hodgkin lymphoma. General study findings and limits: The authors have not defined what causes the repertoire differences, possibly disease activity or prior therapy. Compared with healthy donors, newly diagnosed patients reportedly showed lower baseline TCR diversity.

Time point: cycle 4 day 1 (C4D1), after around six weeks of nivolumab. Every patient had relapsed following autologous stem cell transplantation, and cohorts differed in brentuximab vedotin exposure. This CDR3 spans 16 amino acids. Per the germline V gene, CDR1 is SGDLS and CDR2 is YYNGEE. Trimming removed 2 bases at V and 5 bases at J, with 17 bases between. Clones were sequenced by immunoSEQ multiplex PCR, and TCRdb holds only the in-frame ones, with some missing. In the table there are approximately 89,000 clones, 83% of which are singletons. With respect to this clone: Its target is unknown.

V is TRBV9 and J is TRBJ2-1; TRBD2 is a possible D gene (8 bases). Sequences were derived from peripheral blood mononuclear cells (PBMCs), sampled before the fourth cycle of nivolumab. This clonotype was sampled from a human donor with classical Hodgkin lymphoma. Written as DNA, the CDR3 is TGTGCCAGCAGCGTTCGGCTTAGCGGGACAGACAATGAGCAGTTCTTC. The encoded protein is CASSVRLSGTDNEQFF.